The clone carrying this T cell receptor (beta chain) was seen more than once but under ten times. Its antigen is not known. The data were obtained in a study of T cells after yellow fever vaccination. On the study more broadly: SMART-Seq v4 Ultra Low Input served to prepare low-cell-number fractions.

Whole-study findings and limits: A small share of clonotypes appeared in both CD4 and CD8 compartments.

5'RACE template switching added a universal primer site and UMIs to TCR cDNA. MiXCR, run by TCRdb on the 5' RACE reads, gives a single entry per CDR3 protein. The table includes 500,000 to 700,000 distinct CDR3 sequences, about 19% detected once. Per germline, CDR1 SGHTA and CDR2 FQGNSA. The V gene end was trimmed by 6 bases and the J gene end by 4 bases; junction bases not matched to a gene: 8. CDR3 length equals 15 residues. The chain carries TRBV7-2 and TRBJ2-1; 8 bases fit TRBD2. The sequence was collected from a man aged 25-45 years who received the YFV17D yellow fever vaccine. The sample was PBMCs, taken 15 days after the yellow fever booster vaccination. The CDR3 coding sequence is TGTGCCAGCAGACCAGTCTTAGCGGGATACAATGAGCAGTTCTTC. This sequence encodes CASRPVLAGYNEQFF.